These 18 T cell receptor beta chains came from one sample sequenced in a study of blood T cells in healthy people across ages. Using a J-beta primer mix together with a sample-barcoded 5' primer, a second PCR was run for about 6 to 12 cycles. TCRdb analysed the 5' RACE reads with MiXCR anew, one entry per CDR3 protein. The sample lists about 800,000 distinct CDR3 sequences; around 25% were seen once. This sample was shared with a second study, whose subject was T cells of mothers and their children.

The sample comprised blood. These receptors came from a boy between 10 and 17 years old in good health.

This clonotype showed up just a few times. V usage is TRBV15 and J usage is TRBJ1-1; D is uncertain. The CDR3 totals 14 residues. Germline loops: CDR1 LNHNV, CDR2 YYDKDF (reference sequence). V dropped 1 base and J dropped 1 base, with 7 bases sitting between them. DNA of the CDR3: TGTGCCACCAGCAGAGGAGATGAGAACACTGAAGCTTTCTTT. Translation: CATSRGDENTEAFF.

V is TRBV20-1 and J is TRBJ2-7, with 7 bases lining up with TRBD1. The germline V gene has CDR1 DFQATT and CDR2 SNEGSKA (reference sequence). The CDR3 covers 12 residues. V lost 6 bases and J lost 2; bases outside the gene matches: 4. CDR3 in DNA: TGCAGTGCGCAGACAGGGACCTACGAGCAGTACTTC. Protein product: CSAQTGTYEQYF.

This clonotype was seen repeatedly, ten times or more. The V and J genes are TRBV4-3 and TRBJ2-1; TRBD1 aligns across 10 bases. The ends lost 1 base at V and 5 bases at J; junction bases unmatched: 5. Per the germline V gene, CDR1 is LGHNA and CDR2 is YSLEER. The CDR3 consists of 16 residues. The CDR3 nucleotides are TGCGCCAGCAGCCAAGGGCCGGGACAGGGGAACAATGAGCAGTTCTTC. It translates to CASSQGPGQGNNEQFF.

The V call is TRBV5-1, the J call TRBJ2-1; 10 nucleotides agree with TRBD2. V lost 10 bases and J lost 7; bases outside the gene matches: 14. Germline V gene data show CDR1 as SGHRS and CDR2 as YFSETQ. This CDR3 region has 15 residues. The CDR3 DNA follows: TGCGCCGGCGGTCCGACTAGCGGGCAAATGAATGAGCAGTTCTTC. Translation: CAGGPTSGQMNEQFF. The full variable domain, with the rest looked up from reference TRBV5-1 and TRBJ2-1, is KAGVTQTPRYLIKTRGQQVTLSCSPISGHRSVSWYQQTPGQGLQFLFEYFSETQRNKGNFPGRFSGRQFSNSRSEMNVSTLELGDSALYLCAGGPTSGQMNEQFFGPGTRLTVL.

The chain employs TRBV6-2 or TRBV6-3 and TRBJ2-5, with D perhaps matching TRBD2 (5 bases). The J call could be wrong; TRBJ2-1 is a better fit for the DNA end. The CDR3 is 14 residues long. The germline gives CDR1 MNHEY, CDR2 SVGEGT. The CDR3 loop is CASSYTPEGHEQFF. The CDR3 DNA is TGTGCCAGCAGTTACACACCCGAGGGCCATGAGCAGTTCTTC.

The chain links TRBV4-3 to TRBJ2-5, with 10 bases lining up with TRBD1. This CDR3 contains 18 residues. The V segment lost 0 bases and the J segment 0 bases; nucleotides outside the gene matches: 7. Germline loops: CDR1 LGHNA, CDR2 YSLEER. Here the CDR3 reads CASSQDWWDRGNQETQYF. As DNA, the CDR3 is TGCGCCAGCAGCCAAGACTGGTGGGACAGGGGAAACCAAGAGACCCAGTACTTC.

This chain uses TRBV7-6 with TRBJ2-5; 9 bases are shared with TRBD1. The CDR3 runs to 17 residues. CDR1 SGHVS and CDR2 FNYEAQ come from the germline V gene. V lost 6 bases, J lost 1 base, and 12 bases stayed unmatched. The CDR3 region has the DNA TGTGCCAGCAGTTCGGGACAGGGAAGAGAGCCCCAAGAGACCCAGTACTTC. This encodes CASSSGQGREPQETQYF.

This rearrangement joins TRBV7-9 to TRBJ1-2; TRBD1 is a possible D gene (6 bases). In germline, CDR1 is SEHNR, CDR2 FQNEAQ (reference sequence). This CDR3 has 14 amino acids. Trimming left V 4 bases short and J 5 bases short, with 14 bases between. The CDR3 sequence: CASSWADSSYGYTF. CDR3 coding DNA: TGTGCCAGCAGCTGGGCGGACAGTAGTTATGGCTACACCTTC.

A few counts support this clonotype. The V call is TRBV5-1, the J call TRBJ1-1, with D unclear. Germline V gene sequence: CDR1 SGHRS, CDR2 YFSETQ. The CDR3 contains 14 residues. V was clipped by 3 bases and J by 3 bases, with 12 bases between them. CDR3 protein: CASSSTDGYTEAFF. CDR3 DNA: TGCGCCAGCAGCTCCACAGACGGGTACACTGAAGCTTTCTTT. Drawing the rest from reference TRBV5-1 and TRBJ1-1, the complete variable domain is KAGVTQTPRYLIKTRGQQVTLSCSPISGHRSVSWYQQTPGQGLQFLFEYFSETQRNKGNFPGRFSGRQFSNSRSEMNVSTLELGDSALYLCASSSTDGYTEAFFGQGTRLTVV.

The chain carries TRBV10-3 and TRBJ1-2; D perhaps matches TRBD1 (6 bases). CDR1 and CDR2 (germline): ENHRY, SYGVKD. The length of the CDR3 is 16 residues. V was clipped by 2 bases and J by 3 bases, with 16 bases between them. CDR3 residues: CAISEPTGLKYYGYTF. Written as DNA, the CDR3 is TGTGCCATCAGTGAGCCCACAGGGCTCAAATACTATGGCTACACCTTC.

The sample holds a few counts of this clonotype. The CDR3 protein is CATSDAKYDGLQEAFF. In DNA form, the CDR3 reads TGTGCCACCAGTGATGCCAAATATGACGGCCTACAAGAAGCTTTCTTT. The J gene is TRBJ1-1, the V gene TRBV24-1, with D hard to call. The CDR3 is made up of 16 amino acids. Germline CDR1 reads KGHDR; CDR2 reads SFDVKD. Trimming shortened V by 3 bases and J by 8 bases, and 21 bases separated the two germline ends.

This chain connects TRBV6-6 to TRBJ2-7, with 8 bases identical to TRBD1. The CDR3 extends over 15 amino acids. V lost 2 bases to trimming and J lost 5 bases; unmatched junction nucleotides: 8. Germline V gene lookup returns CDR1 MNHNY and CDR2 SVGAGI (reference sequence). The CDR3 sequence: CASSYTLDRAHEQYF. DNA of the CDR3: TGTGCCAGCAGTTACACCTTGGACAGGGCACACGAGCAGTACTTC.

The rearrangement links TRBV29-1 to TRBJ2-1; D is ambiguous. The J call is doubtful: the DNA matches TRBJ2-7 better. Germline-derived CDR1 and CDR2 are SQVTM and ANQGSEA. This CDR3 has 11 amino acids. The CDR3 DNA sequence: TGCAGCGTTGTAATTTCATGGGAGCAGTACTTC. It is translated as CSVVISWEQYF.

The V gene is TRBV28, the J gene TRBJ2-1; TRBD2 might be the D (6 bases). The CDR3 sequence is 13 residues long. V was clipped by 2 bases and J by 8 bases, with 10 bases between them. Germline CDR1 is MDHEN and CDR2 is SYDVKM. CDR3 DNA sequence: TGTGCCAGCAGTTTAGCTGGGGGGTATGAGCAGTTCTTC. Its protein is CASSLAGGYEQFF.

The V and J genes are TRBV5-5 and TRBJ2-3, with a tentative D call TRBD1 (6 bases). The CDR3 sequence is 14 residues long. Germline V CDR1 and CDR2: SGHKS, YYEKEE (reference sequence). The V end lost 2 bases, the J end lost 3 bases, and 10 bases lay between the germline ends. CDR3 protein: CASSLTRGTDTQYF. Here the CDR3 DNA reads TGTGCCAGCAGCTTAACCAGGGGAACAGATACGCAGTATTTT.

The rearrangement uses TRBV4-3 and TRBJ2-6; tentative D call: TRBD1 (5 bases). Trimming took 4 bases from V and 4 from J, leaving 14 bases between them. Germline values: CDR1 LGHNA, CDR2 YSLEER. The CDR3 extends over 16 amino acids. For the CDR3, the DNA is TGCGCCAGCAGCCCCAACCAGGGTGCCGGGGCCAACGTCCTGACTTTC. This translates into CASSPNQGAGANVLTF.

J is TRBJ2-4 and V is TRBV28; no definite D call. Germline V lookup: CDR1 MDHEN, CDR2 SYDVKM. V was clipped by 4 bases and J by 7 bases, with 8 bases between them. The CDR3 consists of 12 residues. The CDR3 nucleotides are TGTGCCAGCAGTTCGACACGGAACATTCAGTACTTC. Translated: CASSSTRNIQYF.

This clonotype has only a few counts. This sequence joins TRBV3-1 and TRBJ2-5; 8 bases line up with TRBD1. V was clipped by 6 bases and J by 2 bases; unmatched bases: 5. CDR1 LGHDT and CDR2 YNNKEL come from the germline V gene (reference sequence). This CDR3 is 14 amino acids long. CDR3 sequence: CASRRQGNQETQYF. DNA of the CDR3: TGTGCCAGCAGACGACAGGGGAATCAAGAGACCCAGTACTTC.